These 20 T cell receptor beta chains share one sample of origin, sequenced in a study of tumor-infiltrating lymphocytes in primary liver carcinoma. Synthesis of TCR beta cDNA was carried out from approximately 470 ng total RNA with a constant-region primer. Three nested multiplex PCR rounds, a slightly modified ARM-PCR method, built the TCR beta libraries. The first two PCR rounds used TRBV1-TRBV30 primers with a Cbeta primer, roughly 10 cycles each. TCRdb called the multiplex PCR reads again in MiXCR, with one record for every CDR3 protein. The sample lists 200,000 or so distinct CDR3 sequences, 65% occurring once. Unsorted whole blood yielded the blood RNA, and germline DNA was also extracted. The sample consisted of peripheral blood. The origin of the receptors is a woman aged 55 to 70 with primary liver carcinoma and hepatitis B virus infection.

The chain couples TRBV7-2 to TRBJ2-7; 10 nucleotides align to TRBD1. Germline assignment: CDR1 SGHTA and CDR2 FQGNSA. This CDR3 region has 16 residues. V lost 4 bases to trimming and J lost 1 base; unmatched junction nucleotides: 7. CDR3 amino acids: CASSSAGTGASYEQYF. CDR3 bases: TGTGCCAGCAGCTCCGCGGGGACAGGGGCATCCTACGAGCAGTACTTC.

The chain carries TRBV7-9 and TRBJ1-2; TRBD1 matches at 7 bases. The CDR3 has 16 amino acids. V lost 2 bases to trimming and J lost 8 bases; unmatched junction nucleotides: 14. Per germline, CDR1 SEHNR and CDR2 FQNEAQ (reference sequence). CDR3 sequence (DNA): TGTGCCAGCAGCTTAACCCCATTTAGACAGGGTGAAGGCTACACCTTC. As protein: CASSLTPFRQGEGYTF. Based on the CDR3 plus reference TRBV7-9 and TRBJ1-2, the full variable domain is DTGVSQNPRHKITKRGQNVTFRCDPISEHNRLYWYRQTLGQGPEFLTYFQNEAQLEKSRLLSDRFSAERPKGSFSTLEIQRTEQGDSAMYLCASSLTPFRQGEGYTFGSGTRLTVV.

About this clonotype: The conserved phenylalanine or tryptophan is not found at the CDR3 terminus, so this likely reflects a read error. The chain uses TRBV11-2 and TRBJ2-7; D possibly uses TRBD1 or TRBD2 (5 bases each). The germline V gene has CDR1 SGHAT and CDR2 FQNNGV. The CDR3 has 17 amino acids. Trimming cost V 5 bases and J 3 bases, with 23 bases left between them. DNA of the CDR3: TGTGCCAGCAGCCCCCCAGAGGGCAGGGTGGGGAACTACGAGCAGTACCCC. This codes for CASSPPEGRVGNYEQYP.

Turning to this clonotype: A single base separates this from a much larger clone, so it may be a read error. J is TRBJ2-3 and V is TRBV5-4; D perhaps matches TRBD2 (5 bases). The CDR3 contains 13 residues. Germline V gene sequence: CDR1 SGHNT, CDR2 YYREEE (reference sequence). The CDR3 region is CVSSPPLEGTQYF. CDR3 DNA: TGTGTCAGCAGCCCCCCACTAGAGGGTACGCAGTATTTT.

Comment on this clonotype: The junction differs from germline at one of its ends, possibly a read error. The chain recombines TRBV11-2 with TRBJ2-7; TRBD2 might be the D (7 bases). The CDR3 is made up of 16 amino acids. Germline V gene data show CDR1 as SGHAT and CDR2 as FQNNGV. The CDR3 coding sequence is TGTGTCAGCACTACTCCTGGTCGGGAGGCAAGGGGGGAGCAGTACTTC. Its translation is CVSTTPGREARGEQYF.

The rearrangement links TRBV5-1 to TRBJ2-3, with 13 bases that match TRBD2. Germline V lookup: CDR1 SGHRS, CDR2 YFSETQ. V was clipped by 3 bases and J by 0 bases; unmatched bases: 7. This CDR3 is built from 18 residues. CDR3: CASSSWTSGGLSTDTQYF. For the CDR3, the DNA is TGCGCCAGCAGCTCCTGGACTAGCGGGGGCCTTAGCACAGATACGCAGTATTTT.

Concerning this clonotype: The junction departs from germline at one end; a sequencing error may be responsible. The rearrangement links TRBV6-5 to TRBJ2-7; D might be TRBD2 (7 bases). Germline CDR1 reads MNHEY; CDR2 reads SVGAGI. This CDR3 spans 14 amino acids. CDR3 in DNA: TGTGCCAGCTCCACAGTCGGGGGGCTCTACGAGCAATACTTC. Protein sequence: CASSTVGGLYEQYF.

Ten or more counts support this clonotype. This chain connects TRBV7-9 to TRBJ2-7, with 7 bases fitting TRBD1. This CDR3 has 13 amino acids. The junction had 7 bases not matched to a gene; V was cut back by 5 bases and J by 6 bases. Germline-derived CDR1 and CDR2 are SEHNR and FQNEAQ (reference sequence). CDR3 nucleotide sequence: TGTGCCAGCAGCCGGGACAGTCTGTCCGAGCAGTACTTC. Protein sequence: CASSRDSLSEQYF.

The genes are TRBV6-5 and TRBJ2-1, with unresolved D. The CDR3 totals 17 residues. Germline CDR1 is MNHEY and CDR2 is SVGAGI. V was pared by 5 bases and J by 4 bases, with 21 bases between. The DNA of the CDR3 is TGTGCCAGCAGTCCCATCCCTGGCGGAATCGGGTACAATGAGCAGTTCTTC. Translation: CASSPIPGGIGYNEQFF.

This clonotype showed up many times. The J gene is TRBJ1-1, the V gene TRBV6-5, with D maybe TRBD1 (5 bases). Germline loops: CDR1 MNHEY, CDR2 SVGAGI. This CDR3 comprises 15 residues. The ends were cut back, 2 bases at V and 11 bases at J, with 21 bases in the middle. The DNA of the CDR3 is TGTGCCAGCAGTTACACGGGAGGACGACACAGGCGGGCTTTCTTT. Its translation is CASSYTGGRHRRAFF.

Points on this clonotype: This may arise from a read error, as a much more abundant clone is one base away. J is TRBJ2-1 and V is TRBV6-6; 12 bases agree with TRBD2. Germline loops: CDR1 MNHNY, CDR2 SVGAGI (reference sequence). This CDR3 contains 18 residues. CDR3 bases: TGTGCCAGCACCGGGACTAGCGGGCGTCTCCGAACCTACAATGAGCAGCTCTTC. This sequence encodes CASTGTSGRLRTYNEQLF.

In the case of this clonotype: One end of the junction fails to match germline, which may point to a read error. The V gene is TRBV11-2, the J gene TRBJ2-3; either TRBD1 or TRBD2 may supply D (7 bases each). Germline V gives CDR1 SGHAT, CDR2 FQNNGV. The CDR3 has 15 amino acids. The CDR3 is CASSYREAGTDTQYF. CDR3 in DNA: TGTGCCAGCAGCTACCGGGAGGCGGGGACAGATACACAGTATTTT.

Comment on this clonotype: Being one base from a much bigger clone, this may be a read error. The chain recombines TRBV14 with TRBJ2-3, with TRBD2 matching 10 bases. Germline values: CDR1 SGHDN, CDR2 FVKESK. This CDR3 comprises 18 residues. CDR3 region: CASSQEFALAGVSDTHYF. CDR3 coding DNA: TGTGCCAGCAGCCAAGAATTTGCGCTAGCGGGAGTTTCAGATACGCACTATTTT.

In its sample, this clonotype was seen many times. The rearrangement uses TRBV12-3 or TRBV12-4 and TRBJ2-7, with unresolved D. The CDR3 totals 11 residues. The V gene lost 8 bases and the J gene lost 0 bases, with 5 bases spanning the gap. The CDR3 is CASANSYEQYF. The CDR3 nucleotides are TGTGCCAGCGCCAACTCCTACGAGCAGTACTTC.

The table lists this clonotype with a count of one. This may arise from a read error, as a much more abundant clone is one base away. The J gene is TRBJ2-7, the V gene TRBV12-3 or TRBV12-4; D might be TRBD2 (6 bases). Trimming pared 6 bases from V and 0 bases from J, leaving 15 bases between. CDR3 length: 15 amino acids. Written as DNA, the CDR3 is TGTGCCAGCAGCCCCTCTCCGGAGGGCTCCTACGAGCAGTACTTC. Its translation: CASSPSPEGSYEQYF.

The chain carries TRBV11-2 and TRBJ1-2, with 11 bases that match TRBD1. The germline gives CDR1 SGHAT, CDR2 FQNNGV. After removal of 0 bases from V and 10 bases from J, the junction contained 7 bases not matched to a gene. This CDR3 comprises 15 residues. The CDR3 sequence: CASSLDARTGGNYTF. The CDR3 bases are TGTGCCAGCAGCTTAGACGCCAGGACAGGGGGCAACTACACCTTC. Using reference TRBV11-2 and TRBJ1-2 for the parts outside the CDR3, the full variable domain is EAGVAQSPRYKIIEKRQSVAFWCNPISGHATLYWYQQILGQGPKLLIQFQNNGVVDDSQLPKDRFSAERLKGVDSTLKIQPAKLEDSAVYLCASSLDARTGGNYTFGSGTRLTVV.

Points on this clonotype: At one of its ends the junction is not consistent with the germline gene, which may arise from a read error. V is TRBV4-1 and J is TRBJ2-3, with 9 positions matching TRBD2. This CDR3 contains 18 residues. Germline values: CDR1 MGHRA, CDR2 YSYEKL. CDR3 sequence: CTSSQEGTAGGPTDTQYF. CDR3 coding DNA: TGCACCAGCAGCCAAGAAGGGACGGCGGGAGGGCCCACAGATACGCAGTATTTT.

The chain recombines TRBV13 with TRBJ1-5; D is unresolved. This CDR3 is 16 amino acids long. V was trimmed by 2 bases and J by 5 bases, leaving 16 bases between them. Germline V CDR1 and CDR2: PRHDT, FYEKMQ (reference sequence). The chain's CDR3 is CASSLMGSRSDQPQHF. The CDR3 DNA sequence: TGTGCCAGCAGCTTAATGGGGAGTCGGAGCGATCAGCCCCAGCATTTT.

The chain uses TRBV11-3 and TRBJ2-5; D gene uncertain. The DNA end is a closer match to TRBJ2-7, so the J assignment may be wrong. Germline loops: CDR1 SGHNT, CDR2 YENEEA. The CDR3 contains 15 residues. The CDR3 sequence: CVISRDGQSSYEQYF. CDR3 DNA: TGTGTCATCAGCAGAGACGGGCAGTCGTCCTACGAGCAGTACTTC.

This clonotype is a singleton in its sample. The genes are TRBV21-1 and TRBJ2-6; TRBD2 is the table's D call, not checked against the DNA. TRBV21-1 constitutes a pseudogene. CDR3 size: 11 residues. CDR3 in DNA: TGTGCCAGCAGCTTAATGGGCCCAGCGGATTTC. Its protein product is CASSLMGPADF.